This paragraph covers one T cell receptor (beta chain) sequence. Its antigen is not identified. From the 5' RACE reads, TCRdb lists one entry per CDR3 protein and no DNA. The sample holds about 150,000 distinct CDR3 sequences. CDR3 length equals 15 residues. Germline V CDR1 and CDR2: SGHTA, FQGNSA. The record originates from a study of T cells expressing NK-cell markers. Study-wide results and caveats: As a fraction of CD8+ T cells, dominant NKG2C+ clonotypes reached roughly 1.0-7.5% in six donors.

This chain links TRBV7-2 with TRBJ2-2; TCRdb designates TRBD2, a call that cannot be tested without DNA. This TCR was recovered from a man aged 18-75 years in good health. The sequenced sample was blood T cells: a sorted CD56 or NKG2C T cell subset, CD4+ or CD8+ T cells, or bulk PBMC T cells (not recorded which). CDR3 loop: CASTPPPGPTGELFF.